Reported below is one T cell receptor (beta chain). Its antigen is undetermined. This record comes from a study of T cell repertoires in cytomegalovirus infection. A single record per CDR3 protein comes from TCRdb applying MiXCR to the reads. The sample includes around 750,000 distinct CDR3 sequences, 30% to 35% of them seen just once. Trimming removed 2 bases from V and 3 bases from J; junction bases left unmatched: 3. CDR1 and CDR2 from the germline V gene are LGHNT and FRNRAP. The CDR3 is 16 residues long. Sample: cultured CD8+ T cells from PBMCs, taken from culture after CMV antigen stimulation. The chain combines TRBV12-5 with TRBJ2-5, with 13 bases identical to TRBD2. This sequence originates from a human donor in good health (CMV status not recorded). Some clones in this sample may be carry-over from other donors' samples. The CDR3 coding sequence is TGTGCTAGTGGTTTGTTCGGACTAGCGGGGGAAGAGACCCAGTACTTC. Encoded protein: CASGLFGLAGEETQYF.